The clone carrying this T cell receptor beta chain showed up just a few times. V shed 8 bases and J shed 10 bases, with 21 bases lying between them. The CDR3 spans 15 residues. Germline assignment: CDR1 LGHDT and CDR2 YNNKEL (reference sequence). This record belongs to a study of blood T cell repertoires in COVID-19. The overall study: Sources were T cells, B-cell-depleted T cells, or PBMCs; the material itself was cDNA or gDNA.

In the authors' methods: Amplification with reference gene primers provided the estimates of nucleated cell counts. Generated by immunoSEQ multiplex PCR, the TCRdb table keeps only in-frame clones and is missing some. V and J calls and clone size are given by that table; D and trimming were obtained from the DNA. This sample has about 170,000 clones, with 80% to 85% found just once. The V gene is TRBV3-1 (or the pseudogene TRBV3-2), the J gene TRBJ1-6; D perhaps matches TRBD1 (5 bases). This TCR was sampled from a woman aged 60-75 years with acute or convalescent COVID-19. Sequencing was done on a sample of peripheral blood. CDR3 in amino acids: CASALRGNLGSPLHF. The DNA for the CDR3 is TGTGCCAGCGCCCTTCGGGGGAATCTTGGATCACCCCTCCACTTT.